This T cell receptor (beta chain) was sequenced in a study of OX40 agonist ivuxolimab in advanced cancers. About the research overall: Patients' therapy was ivuxolimab, an antibody that acts as an agonist of OX40 (CD134).

General study points: Blood T cells, both CD4+ and CD8+, expanded clonally by week 6 at 0.1 to 3.0 mg/kg.

Sequenced by immunoSEQ multiplex PCR; TCRdb stores in-frame clones only, minus some. The sample lists 65,000 to 95,000 clones, about 83% occurring once. As to this clone: The antigen is unknown.

Any history of autoimmune disease or systemic immunosuppression disqualified patients. V was pared by 6 bases and J by 8 bases, with 14 bases between. The CDR3 runs 13 residues. Per the germline V gene, CDR1 is SNHLY and CDR2 is FYNNEI. This receptor was obtained from an adult with an advanced solid tumor such as melanoma, head and neck, liver or kidney cancer. This chain connects TRBV2 to TRBJ2-1; no clear D. This specimen consisted of CD4+ or CD8+ T cells sorted from blood, obtained in a trial of the OX40 agonist ivuxolimab. The CDR3 spells CASRNEGLDEQFF. The CDR3 nucleotides are TGTGCCAGCAGGAATGAAGGCTTGGATGAGCAGTTCTTC.